This TCR beta chain was sequenced during a study of blood T cell repertoires in COVID-19. For the study at large: Spain, Italy and the United States supplied samples that represented acute and convalescent COVID-19. T cells, B-cell-depleted T cells, or PBMCs supplied cDNA or gDNA.

The assay was immunoSEQ multiplex PCR, and TCRdb's table has in-frame clones only and misses some. This table has roughly 300,000 clones, roughly 90% appearing once. The CDR3 loop spans 20 amino acids. CDR1 and CDR2 (germline): SGHTA, FQGNSA. The V and J ends lost 0 bases and 5 bases, in that order; junction bases with no gene match: 21. The count of this clone is one. Source material: peripheral blood. The chain has TRBV7-2 and TRBJ2-5, with 7 bases fitting TRBD2. The sequence came from a woman in her twenties or thirties with COVID-19, enrolled during active disease. The CDR3 is CASSLAGRQGPAGTLETQYF. CDR3 nucleotide sequence: TGTGCCAGCAGCTTAGCGGGGCGTCAGGGCCCAGCGGGAACGTTGGAGACCCAGTACTTC.